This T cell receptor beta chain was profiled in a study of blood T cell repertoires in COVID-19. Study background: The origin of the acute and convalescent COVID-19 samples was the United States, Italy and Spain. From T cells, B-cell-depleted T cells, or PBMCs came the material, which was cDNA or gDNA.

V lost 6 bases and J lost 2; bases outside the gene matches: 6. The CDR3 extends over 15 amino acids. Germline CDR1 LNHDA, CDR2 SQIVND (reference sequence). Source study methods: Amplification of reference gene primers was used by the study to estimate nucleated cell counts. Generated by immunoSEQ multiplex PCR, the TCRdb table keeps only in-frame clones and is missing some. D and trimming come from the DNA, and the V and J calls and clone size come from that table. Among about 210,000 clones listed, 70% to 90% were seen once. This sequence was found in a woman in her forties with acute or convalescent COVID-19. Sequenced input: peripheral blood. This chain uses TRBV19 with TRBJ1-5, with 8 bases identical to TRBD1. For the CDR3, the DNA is TGTGCCAGTAGAAAGACAGGGGAGGGCAATCAGCCCCAGCATTTT. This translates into CASRKTGEGNQPQHF.